A single sample gave rise to the 28 T cell receptor beta chains below, sequenced in a study of cytomegalovirus exposure and HLA in healthy donors. PCR used 60 Vbeta primers and 13 Jbeta primers. Profiling relied on immunoSEQ multiplex PCR, and the TCRdb table lists in-frame clones only, not all of them. In the table there are roughly 110,000 clones, about two thirds of which are singletons. Input material: PBMCs. The receptors here all came from a man aged 25 to 45 in good health and CMV-seropositive.

The rearrangement joins TRBV9 to TRBJ2-2; 12 bases are shared with TRBD1. J lost 5 bases, V lost 4 bases, and 15 bases had no gene match. Germline assignment: CDR1 SGDLS and CDR2 YYNGEE. The CDR3 has 19 amino acids. The CDR3 region has the DNA TGTGCCAGCAGCCCCGGCCCGGGACAGGGGGCAAGTGGTACCGGGGAGCTGTTTTTT. As protein: CASSPGPGQGASGTGELFF.

The rearrangement uses TRBV15 and TRBJ1-5; 8 bases align to TRBD1. The ends lost 0 bases at V and 4 bases at J; junction bases unmatched: 8. The germline gives CDR1 LNHNV, CDR2 YYDKDF (reference sequence). The CDR3 runs to 17 residues. In DNA, the CDR3 is TGTGCCACCAGCAGAGAGGGGGCCCAGGGGGCGAATCAGCCCCAGCATTTT. This translates into CATSREGAQGANQPQHF. The full variable domain, in which reference TRBV15 and TRBJ1-5 provide the parts outside the CDR3, is DAMVIQNPRYQVTQFGKPVTLSCSQTLNHNVMYWYQQKSSQAPKLLFHYYDKDFNNEADTPDNFQSRRPNTSFCFLDIRSPGLGDTAMYLCATSREGAQGANQPQHFGDGTRLSIL.

This clone was detected only once. The CDR3 nucleotides are TGCGCCAGCAGCTTGACTGCTCAAAAAGAGACCCAGTACTTC. This translates into CASSLTAQKETQYF. The rearrangement uses TRBV5-1 and TRBJ2-5; D unresolved. This CDR3 contains 14 residues. Per the germline V gene, CDR1 is SGHRS and CDR2 is YFSETQ. V lost 1 base and J lost 3, with 10 bases in between.

This clone was detected only once. The gene calls are TRBV19 and TRBJ2-7; 9 nucleotides agree with TRBD1. The trim removed 5 bases at V and 6 bases at J, leaving 8 bases unmatched. Germline assignment: CDR1 LNHDA and CDR2 SQIVND (reference sequence). The CDR3 is 14 residues long. The chain's CDR3 is CASSSPGTGIEQYF. The DNA for the CDR3 is TGTGCCAGTAGTTCACCCGGGACAGGGATCGAGCAGTACTTC.

The chain employs TRBV5-6 and TRBJ2-1; TRBD2 matches at 8 bases. Germline CDR1 SGHDT, CDR2 YYEEEE. The CDR3 has 13 amino acids. Trimming took 4 bases from V and 9 from J; bases not matched to a gene: 6. Here the CDR3 DNA reads TGTGCCAGCAGCGCAGCGGGAGAGAGTGAGCAGTTCTTC. This translates into CASSAAGESEQFF.

A few counts support this clone. The gene calls are TRBV7-2 and TRBJ2-5, with a tentative D call TRBD1 (5 bases). Trimming cost V 5 bases and J 5 bases, with 12 bases left between them. Germline V gene data show CDR1 as SGHTA and CDR2 as FQGNSA. The length of the CDR3 is 13 residues. The CDR3 nucleotides read TGTGCCAGCAGCGTAAGAAAGGGGGAGACCCAGTACTTC. It yields the protein CASSVRKGETQYF. Filled out from reference TRBV7-2 and TRBJ2-5, the complete variable domain reads GAGVSQSPSNKVTEKGKDVELRCDPISGHTALYWYRQSLGQGLEFLIYFQGNSAPDKSGLPSDRFSAERTGGSVSTLTIQRTQQEDSAVYLCASSVRKGETQYFGPGTRLLVL.

This chain links TRBV5-1 with TRBJ1-2; D ambiguous. The CDR3 is 15 residues long. V lost 0 bases to trimming and J lost 0 bases, with 9 bases between them. Germline lookup yields CDR1 SGHRS and CDR2 YFSETQ. CDR3 nucleotides: TGCGCCAGCAGCTTGGGGGGAGGATCTAACTATGGCTACACCTTC. This translates into CASSLGGGSNYGYTF.

This clone was seen a few times. The chain recombines TRBV15 with TRBJ2-7; 9 bases are shared with TRBD1. Germline trimming cut 4 bases from V and 0 bases from J; bases unmatched to any gene: 13. This CDR3 spans 18 amino acids. Germline CDR1 LNHNV, CDR2 YYDKDF (reference sequence). CDR3: CATSTDRGSLLSSYEQYV. In DNA form, the CDR3 reads TGTGCCACCAGCACGGACAGGGGATCTTTGTTAAGCTCCTACGAGCAGTACGTC.

This sequence joins TRBV29-1 and TRBJ2-5; TRBD2 is a possible D gene (6 bases). V dropped 3 bases and J dropped 2 bases, with 13 bases sitting between them. The CDR3 has 14 amino acids. Germline CDR1 is SQVTM and CDR2 is ANQGSEA. The CDR3 DNA reads TGCAGCGTTGACCGGGGACTGGGGCAAGAGACCCAGTACTTC. Amino acid sequence: CSVDRGLGQETQYF.

The chain has TRBV5-4 and TRBJ1-2, with D possibly TRBD1 on 6 matching bases. The CDR3 is 14 residues long. Germline CDR1 SGHNT, CDR2 YYREEE (reference sequence). Trimming stripped 4 bases from V and 4 bases from J, with 14 bases between. CDR3 coding DNA: TGTGCCAGCAGCCCCCGGAGGGGGGGCTATGGCTACACCTTC. It specifies CASSPRRGGYGYTF. Looking up the rest from reference TRBV5-4 and TRBJ1-2 gives the full variable domain: ETGVTQSPTHLIKTRGQQVTLRCSSQSGHNTVSWYQQALGQGPQFIFQYYREEENGRGNFPPRFSGLQFPNYSSELNVNALELDDSALYLCASSPRRGGYGYTFGSGTRLTVV.

A few counts support this clone. The V call is TRBV5-1, the J call TRBJ2-2; D remains unclear. CDR1 and CDR2 from the germline V gene are SGHRS and YFSETQ. Trimming shortened V by 7 bases and J by 7 bases, and 2 bases separated the two germline ends. CDR3 size: 9 residues. This CDR3 reads CASLGELFF. The CDR3, as DNA: TGCGCCAGCCTCGGGGAGCTGTTTTTT.

The CDR3, as DNA: TGTGCCACCAGCAGGGGTAGAGATTTCGGGATGAATGAAAAACTGTTTTTT. Translating it yields CATSRGRDFGMNEKLFF. The V call is TRBV15, the J call TRBJ1-4; D not resolved. V lost 3 bases and J lost 5, with 19 bases in between. Germline CDR1 LNHNV, CDR2 YYDKDF (reference sequence). The CDR3 runs to 17 residues. The whole variable domain, remainder taken from reference TRBV15 and TRBJ1-4, is DAMVIQNPRYQVTQFGKPVTLSCSQTLNHNVMYWYQQKSSQAPKLLFHYYDKDFNNEADTPDNFQSRRPNTSFCFLDIRSPGLGDTAMYLCATSRGRDFGMNEKLFFGSGTQLSVL.

The CDR3 nucleotides are TGTGCCAGCAGCTTAGCTCAGGGGGCGACTGAAGCTTTCTTT. This codes for CASSLAQGATEAFF. The chain joins TRBV7-9 to TRBJ1-1; 8 nucleotides align to TRBD1. Per the germline V gene, CDR1 is SEHNR and CDR2 is FQNEAQ (reference sequence). The V segment lost 0 bases and the J segment 5 bases; nucleotides outside the gene matches: 2. There are 14 residues in the CDR3.

The V call is TRBV30, the J call TRBJ1-1; 8 bases fit TRBD1. The CDR3 has 15 residues. The J segment lost 7 bases and the V segment lost 0 bases, leaving 10 bases of the junction unmatched. Germline assignment: CDR1 GTSNPN and CDR2 SVGIG (reference sequence). For the CDR3, the DNA is TGTGCCTGGAGTGTATACCGCAGGGGGCTGGGTGAAGCTTTCTTT. Protein product: CAWSVYRRGLGEAFF.

This chain joins TRBV28 and TRBJ1-4, with D hard to call. V was clipped by 8 bases and J by 1 base, with 14 bases between them. The CDR3 is 15 amino acids. Germline lookup yields CDR1 MDHEN and CDR2 SYDVKM. CDR3 DNA sequence: TGTGCCAGCTACGACATTGGGTTAACTAATGAAAAACTGTTTTTT. Protein: CASYDIGLTNEKLFF.

This clone was detected once. This chain connects TRBV7-2 to TRBJ2-1, with 12 bases that match TRBD2. Germline lookup yields CDR1 SGHTA and CDR2 FQGNSA. The CDR3 extends over 15 amino acids. After removal of 4 bases from V and 9 bases from J, the junction contained 7 bases not matched to a gene. CDR3 nucleotides: TGTGCCAGCAGCTCCTGGACTAGCGGGGAGGGTGAGCAGTTCTTC. This sequence encodes CASSSWTSGEGEQFF.

The chain carries TRBV21-1 and TRBJ2-2; TRBD2, the table's D call, lacks a check against the DNA. TRBV21-1 is a listed pseudogene. The CDR3 contains 16 residues. The CDR3 protein is CASSKCQAVNTGELFF. For the CDR3, the DNA is TGTGCCAGCAGCAAATGTCAAGCGGTGAACACCGGGGAGCTGTTTTTT.

The rearrangement joins TRBV5-4 to TRBJ2-1; 10 nucleotides match TRBD1. After removal of 7 bases from V and 10 bases from J, the junction contained 11 bases not matched to a gene. The CDR3 length is 14 residues. Germline V gene data show CDR1 as SGHNT and CDR2 as YYREEE (reference sequence). The CDR3 protein is CASSGDRGFLEQFF. In DNA, the CDR3 is TGTGCCAGCTCTGGGGACAGGGGATTCTTGGAGCAGTTCTTC.

This rearrangement joins TRBV29-1 to TRBJ1-2; 8 positions match TRBD1. Per the germline V gene, CDR1 is SQVTM and CDR2 is ANQGSEA. This CDR3 comprises 15 residues. Unmatched junction bases numbered 15, after V lost 6 bases and J lost 6 bases. The DNA for the CDR3 is TGCAGCGTCGAAAATCTTTTACAGGGGGACGATGGCTACACCTTC. Its translation is CSVENLLQGDDGYTF.

This chain joins TRBV4-3 and TRBJ1-1; tentative D call: TRBD1 (5 bases). Deletions cut 1 base from V and 5 bases from J, with 11 bases between. From germline, CDR1 is LGHNA and CDR2 YSLEER. The length of the CDR3 is 14 residues. The chain's CDR3 is CASSQVPGRTEAFF. The CDR3 region has the DNA TGCGCCAGCAGCCAAGTTCCAGGGAGGACTGAAGCTTTCTTT.

The chain is built from TRBV7-9 and TRBJ2-1; D not resolved. The CDR3 is made up of 17 amino acids. Germline V gives CDR1 SEHNR, CDR2 FQNEAQ (reference sequence). Trimming left V 2 bases short and J 0 bases short, with 14 bases between. The CDR3 reads CASSLRSQVSSYNEQFF. CDR3 sequence (DNA): TGTGCCAGCAGCTTAAGGTCCCAGGTCAGCTCCTACAATGAGCAGTTCTTC.

This clone has a handful of counts. V and J are TRBV19 and TRBJ1-1; 7 bases agree with TRBD1. With V trimmed by 7 bases and J by 1 base, 15 bases remained unmatched. Per germline, CDR1 LNHDA and CDR2 SQIVND (reference sequence). The CDR3 covers 17 residues. CDR3 sequence: CASTGRGPLRPNTEAFF. The CDR3, as DNA: TGTGCCAGTACCGGAAGGGGGCCCCTCCGTCCGAACACTGAAGCTTTCTTT. Based on the CDR3 plus reference TRBV19 and TRBJ1-1, the full variable domain is DGGITQSPKYLFRKEGQNVTLSCEQNLNHDAMYWYRQDPGQGLRLIYYSQIVNDFQKGDIAEGYSVSREKKESFPLTVTSAQKNPTAFYLCASTGRGPLRPNTEAFFGQGTRLTVV.

CDR3 sequence (DNA): TGTGCCAGCAGCTCGAGCGACAGGGGCGATGGCTACACCTTC. It specifies CASSSSDRGDGYTF. The J gene is TRBJ1-2, the V gene TRBV13; 8 positions agree with TRBD1. Trimming took 4 bases from V and 6 from J; bases not matched to a gene: 7. This CDR3 is built from 14 residues. Germline lookup yields CDR1 PRHDT and CDR2 FYEKMQ (reference sequence).

The genes are TRBV11-2 and TRBJ1-2; D may be TRBD1 (5 bases). The ends were cut back, 0 bases at V and 14 bases at J, with 16 bases in the middle. This CDR3 is built from 13 residues. Germline V lookup: CDR1 SGHAT, CDR2 FQNNGV. CDR3 protein: CASSLDLGHRGTF. The CDR3 coding sequence is TGTGCCAGCAGCTTAGATTTGGGGCACCGCGGTACCTTC.

This chain links TRBV7-8 with TRBJ2-7; D unresolved. This CDR3 contains 19 residues. Germline loops: CDR1 SGHVS, CDR2 FQNEAQ. Deletions cut 2 bases from V and 0 bases from J, with 23 bases between. Written as DNA, the CDR3 is TGTGCCAGCAGCTTAATTATCGGGTTGGGTTTCGACCGCTCCTACGAGCAGTACTTC. Translating gives CASSLIIGLGFDRSYEQYF.

This chain joins TRBV30 and TRBJ1-1; 12 bases align to TRBD1. Germline V gene lookup returns CDR1 GTSNPN and CDR2 SVGIG (reference sequence). CDR3 size: 19 residues. J was trimmed by 0 bases and V by 4 bases; bases with no gene match: 15. CDR3 sequence: CAWTGTTRDRGRLNTEAFF. The CDR3 bases are TGTGCCTGGACCGGAACTACCCGGGACAGGGGGCGCCTGAACACTGAAGCTTTCTTT.

This chain joins TRBV29-1 and TRBJ1-3; no clear D. V was cut by 7 bases and J by 4 bases, with 20 bases left in between. The CDR3 loop spans 15 amino acids. Germline-derived CDR1 and CDR2 are SQVTM and ANQGSEA. CDR3: CSAQTAGKGGNTIYF. For the CDR3, the DNA is TGCAGCGCCCAAACGGCGGGGAAGGGCGGAAACACCATATATTTT.

This clone turned up a few times. V is TRBV9 and J is TRBJ2-1, with D perhaps TRBD2 (5 bases). The length of the CDR3 is 14 residues. Between the trimmed V and J ends, which lost 4 bases and 2 bases, there was a span of 10 bases. Germline CDR1 reads SGDLS; CDR2 reads YYNGEE. In nucleotides, the CDR3 is TGTGCCAGCAGCCGTGGGAGACCCTACAATGAGCAGTTCTTC. Translating gives CASSRGRPYNEQFF. The full variable domain, with the rest looked up from reference TRBV9 and TRBJ2-1, is DSGVTQTPKHLITATGQRVTLRCSPRSGDLSVYWYQQSLDQGLQFLIQYYNGEERAKGNILERFSAQQFPDLHSELNLSSLELGDSALYFCASSRGRPYNEQFFGPGTRLTVL.